What follows are 24 T cell receptor beta chains derived from one specimen sequenced in a study of CD8 T cells in ankylosing spondylitis. TCRdb fed the 5' RACE reads into MiXCR, producing one record per CDR3 protein. The table includes 50,000 to 75,000 distinct CDR3 sequences, 6.2% detected once. Material for sequencing was synovial fluid, either unsorted or a sorted T cell fraction (not recorded which). These receptors were obtained from a male donor with ankylosing spondylitis.

This clonotype was seen many times. The J gene is TRBJ2-7, the V gene TRBV19; a possible D gene is TRBD1 (5 bases). The V and J ends lost 3 bases and 4 bases respectively, with 16 bases between them. The CDR3 consists of 15 residues. Germline V gene lookup returns CDR1 LNHDA and CDR2 SQIVND (reference sequence). Here the CDR3 DNA reads TGTGCCAGTAGTATTCAAGCAGGGAACTCTTACGAGCAGTACTTC. It translates to CASSIQAGNSYEQYF.

This clonotype was counted ten times or more. The V gene is TRBV29-1, the J gene TRBJ2-3; D gene unclear. Germline CDR1 is SQVTM and CDR2 is ANQGSEA. The V gene lost 0 bases and the J gene lost 6 bases, with 10 bases spanning the gap. CDR3 length: 13 amino acids. For the CDR3, the DNA is TGCAGCGTTGAAGATCCAGTAGTCGATACGCAGTATTTT. Translation: CSVEDPVVDTQYF.

The chain couples TRBV10-2 to TRBJ2-3; 12 nucleotides match TRBD2. There are 15 residues in the CDR3. CDR1 is WSHSY and CDR2 is SAAADI in the germline V gene. V lost 6 bases and J lost 4; bases outside the gene matches: 5. CDR3 DNA: TGCGCCAGCAGCCCGACTAGCGGGAGTGCAGATACGCAGTATTTT. This encodes CASSPTSGSADTQYF.

This chain connects TRBV29-1 to TRBJ1-3; a possible D gene is TRBD1 (5 bases). The V end was cut by 7 bases, the J end by 4 bases, with 17 bases between. Germline V gives CDR1 SQVTM, CDR2 ANQGSEA. The CDR3 contains 14 residues. The CDR3 here is CSAMDTSKGNTIYF. CDR3 DNA sequence: TGCAGCGCGATGGACACCTCGAAGGGAAACACCATATATTTT. The complete variable domain, with remaining parts taken from reference TRBV29-1 and TRBJ1-3, reads SAVISQKPSRDICQRGTSLTIQCQVDSQVTMMFWYRQQPGQSLTLIATANQGSEATYESGFVIDKFPISRPNLTFSTLTVSNMSPEDSSIYLCSAMDTSKGNTIYFGEGSWLTVV.

The chain carries TRBV7-9 and TRBJ2-1; perhaps TRBD1 as D (5 bases). Germline-derived CDR1 and CDR2 are SEHNR and FQNEAQ (reference sequence). Trimming shortened V by 5 bases and J by 0 bases, and 11 bases separated the two germline ends. The CDR3 covers 15 residues. CDR3 residues: CASSPYRSSYNEQFF. CDR3 in DNA: TGTGCCAGCAGCCCATACAGGAGCTCCTACAATGAGCAGTTCTTC.

Many counts were recorded for this clonotype. The chain links TRBV7-8 to TRBJ1-5, with D perhaps TRBD1 (6 bases). Trimming left V 5 bases short and J 6 bases short, with 17 bases between. CDR3 length: 15 residues. Germline V lookup: CDR1 SGHVS, CDR2 FQNEAQ. CDR3 coding DNA: TGTGCCAGCAGCCTTGAACGGGGGCCGAGTCAGCCCCAGCATTTT. Translated: CASSLERGPSQPQHF.

The table lists this clonotype with a few counts. This chain joins TRBV28 and TRBJ2-3; unclear D gene. The length of the CDR3 is 12 residues. The germline V gene has CDR1 MDHEN and CDR2 SYDVKM. V was pared by 5 bases and J by 2 bases, with 5 bases between. This chain's CDR3 is CASSGDTDTQYF. The CDR3 DNA sequence: TGTGCCAGCAGTGGGGACACAGATACGCAGTATTTT.

In its sample, this clonotype was seen many times. This chain joins TRBV5-5 and TRBJ2-5; D gene uncertain. Germline lookup yields CDR1 SGHKS and CDR2 YYEKEE (reference sequence). The ends were cut back, 2 bases at V and 2 bases at J, with 10 bases in the middle. The CDR3 has 14 amino acids. The CDR3 is CASSFIYRQETQYF. CDR3 sequence (DNA): TGTGCCAGCAGCTTTATTTATAGGCAAGAGACCCAGTACTTC.

The V call is TRBV27, the J call TRBJ2-7; 9 bases map to TRBD1. The CDR3 sequence is 12 residues long. Trimming removed 6 bases from V and 6 bases from J; junction bases left unmatched: 3. Germline V lookup: CDR1 MNHEY, CDR2 SMNVEV (reference sequence). DNA for the CDR3: TGTGCCAGCAGGGGGACAGGGTCCGAGCAGTACTTC. Protein sequence: CASRGTGSEQYF.

This clonotype was seen a few times. The chain employs TRBV20-1 and TRBJ2-1; the D is unclear. V was cut by 8 bases and J by 4 bases, with 12 bases left in between. This CDR3 has 12 amino acids. Germline CDR1 is DFQATT and CDR2 is SNEGSKA (reference sequence). CDR3 sequence: CSPTVKYNEQFF. CDR3 DNA: TGCAGTCCCACGGTGAAATACAATGAGCAGTTCTTC.

This clonotype was detected only a few times. The chain links TRBV6-1 to TRBJ2-7; unclear D gene. Per the germline V gene, CDR1 is MNHNS and CDR2 is SASEGT. Trimming pared 6 bases from V and 3 bases from J, leaving 15 bases between. The CDR3 loop spans 14 amino acids. The CDR3, as DNA: TGTGCCAGCAGCAGAGATCGCATCGGCTACGAGCAGTACTTC. It is translated as CASSRDRIGYEQYF.

This clonotype appeared many times. This chain links TRBV20-1 with TRBJ2-3, with D hard to call. Trimming stripped 4 bases from V and 4 bases from J, with 6 bases between. The CDR3 spans 11 residues. CDR1 is DFQATT, CDR2 SNEGSKA, per germline (reference sequence). The CDR3 region has the DNA TGCAGTGCTATCGAACCAGATACGCAGTATTTT. Translation: CSAIEPDTQYF.

This clonotype was observed at least ten times. The chain combines TRBV15 with TRBJ2-5, with D possibly being TRBD2 (7 bases). In germline, CDR1 is LNHNV, CDR2 YYDKDF (reference sequence). V lost 4 bases, J lost 6 bases, and 21 bases lay in between. The length of the CDR3 is 16 residues. This CDR3 reads CATSNIRGGSGKTQYF. The DNA of the CDR3 is TGTGCCACCAGCAACATCAGGGGCGGGAGCGGAAAGACCCAGTACTTC.

In its sample, this clonotype was seen many times. This chain uses TRBV10-3 with TRBJ2-2; D is possibly TRBD2 (5 bases). Germline V gene sequence: CDR1 ENHRY, CDR2 SYGVKD. The CDR3 is 14 residues long. The V gene lost 3 bases and the J gene lost 4 bases, with 9 bases spanning the gap. The CDR3 reads CAISDRGTTGELFF. In DNA, the CDR3 is TGTGCCATCAGTGATCGGGGTACCACCGGGGAGCTGTTTTTT.

In this sample, this clonotype turned up a few times. This sequence joins TRBV12-3 or TRBV12-4 and TRBJ1-4; no definite D call. The CDR3 extends over 15 amino acids. Trimming stripped 6 bases from V and 3 bases from J, with 14 bases between. In nucleotides, the CDR3 is TGTGCCAGCAGGAGGTTTGCCGGGGCTAATGAAAAACTGTTTTTT. This gives the protein CASRRFAGANEKLFF.

This clonotype was observed many times. The chain carries TRBV30 and TRBJ1-4; no clear D. Trimming left V 1 base short and J 4 bases short, with 7 bases between. Germline CDR1 is GTSNPN and CDR2 is SVGIG (reference sequence). The CDR3 is 13 amino acids. In DNA, the CDR3 is TGTGCCTGGAGTGAAAACAGTAATGAAAAACTGTTTTTT. Translated: CAWSENSNEKLFF.

This clonotype was observed many times. The chain is built from TRBV6-5 and TRBJ1-2; D gene uncertain. CDR1 is MNHEY and CDR2 is SVGAGI in the germline V gene. Between the trimmed V and J ends, which lost 0 bases and 2 bases, there was a span of 7 bases. The CDR3 is made up of 14 amino acids. The CDR3 DNA reads as TGTGCCAGCAGTTACTCGCCCGGGAACTATGGCTACACCTTC. As protein: CASSYSPGNYGYTF.

Judged by abundance, this clonotype is medium-sized. V gene TRBV28 combines with J gene TRBJ2-7; 9 bases line up with TRBD1. Trimming removed 6 bases from V and 5 bases from J; junction bases left unmatched: 11. CDR3 size: 15 residues. Per the germline V gene, CDR1 is MDHEN and CDR2 is SYDVKM. CDR3 in amino acids: CASSRYGTGPNEQYF. The CDR3 bases are TGTGCCAGCAGCCGGTATGGGACAGGGCCCAACGAGCAGTACTTC.

This chain joins TRBV27 and TRBJ2-3; 8 bases align to TRBD1. The CDR3 sequence is 16 residues long. Germline V gene lookup returns CDR1 MNHEY and CDR2 SMNVEV (reference sequence). With V trimmed by 5 bases and J by 1 base, 8 bases remained unmatched. The CDR3 is CASSHRAGQGTDTQYF. The CDR3 bases are TGTGCCAGCAGTCACAGGGCGGGACAGGGCACAGATACGCAGTATTTT.

A few counts support this clonotype. This chain joins TRBV19 and TRBJ2-3; no clear D gene. CDR3 size: 13 residues. V lost 9 bases to trimming and J lost 2 bases, with 12 bases between them. Germline CDR1 reads LNHDA; CDR2 reads SQIVND (reference sequence). CDR3 protein: CASSTPNTDTQYF. The CDR3 bases are TGTGCCAGCTCGACACCAAACACAGATACGCAGTATTTT.

This clonotype turned up a few times. The V gene is TRBV6-2 or TRBV6-3, the J gene TRBJ2-7; 10 bases line up with TRBD2. The CDR3 totals 14 residues. Germline CDR1 is MNHEY and CDR2 is SVGEGT. V was clipped by 7 bases and J by 6 bases; unmatched bases: 9. CDR3 region: CASTPSGRAGEQYF. The CDR3, as DNA: TGTGCCAGCACCCCCAGCGGGAGGGCCGGCGAGCAGTACTTC.

The rearrangement links TRBV5-1 to TRBJ2-5; TRBD2 agrees at 14 bases. There are 16 residues in the CDR3. V shed 5 bases, J shed 4 bases, and the junction held 7 bases outside the gene matches. The germline gives CDR1 SGHRS, CDR2 YFSETQ. The CDR3 sequence: CASRRGTSGSGETQYF. CDR3 nucleotide sequence: TGCGCCAGCAGAAGAGGGACTAGCGGGAGCGGAGAGACCCAGTACTTC.

This clonotype was seen a handful of times. This sequence joins TRBV28 and TRBJ2-5; D is unresolved. The CDR3 has 15 residues. Germline assignment: CDR1 MDHEN and CDR2 SYDVKM. V was cut by 0 bases and J by 0 bases, with 8 bases left in between. The CDR3 spells CASSLWGNHQETQYF. The CDR3, as DNA: TGTGCCAGCAGTTTATGGGGAAACCACCAAGAGACCCAGTACTTC.

This clonotype was observed many times. V gene TRBV20-1 combines with J gene TRBJ2-1, with 8 positions matching TRBD2. V dropped 4 bases and J dropped 7; count of bases not matched to a gene: 6. CDR3 size: 13 residues. Germline CDR1 DFQATT, CDR2 SNEGSKA (reference sequence). DNA for the CDR3: TGCAGTGCTACTCGGACTAGCCTTAATGAGCAGTTCTTC. This codes for CSATRTSLNEQFF.